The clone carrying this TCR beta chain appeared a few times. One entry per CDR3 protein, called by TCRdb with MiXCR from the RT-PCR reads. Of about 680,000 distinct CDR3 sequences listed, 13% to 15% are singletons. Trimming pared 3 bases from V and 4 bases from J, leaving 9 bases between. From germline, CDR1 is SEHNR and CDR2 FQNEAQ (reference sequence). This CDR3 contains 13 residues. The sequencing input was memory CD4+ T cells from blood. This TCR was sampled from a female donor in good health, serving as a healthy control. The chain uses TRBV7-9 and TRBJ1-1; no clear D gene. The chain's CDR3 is CASSFQRGTEAFF. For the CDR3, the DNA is TGTGCCAGCAGCTTCCAAAGAGGCACTGAAGCTTTCTTT.